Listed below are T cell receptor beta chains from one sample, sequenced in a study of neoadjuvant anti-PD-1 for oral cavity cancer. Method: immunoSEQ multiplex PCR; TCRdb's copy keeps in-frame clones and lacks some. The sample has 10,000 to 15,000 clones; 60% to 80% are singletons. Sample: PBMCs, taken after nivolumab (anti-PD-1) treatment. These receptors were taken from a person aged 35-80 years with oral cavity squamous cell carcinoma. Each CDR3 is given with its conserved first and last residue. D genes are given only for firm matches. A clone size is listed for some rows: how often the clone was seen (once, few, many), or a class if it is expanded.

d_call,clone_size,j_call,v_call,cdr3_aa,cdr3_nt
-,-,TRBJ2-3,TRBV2,CASSLTGTSTDTQYF,TGTGCCAGCAGTTTGACAGGGACTAGCACAGATACGCAGTATTTT
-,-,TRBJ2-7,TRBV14,CASSLRASYEQYF,TGTGCCAGCAGCCTCCGGGCCTCCTACGAGCAGTACTTC
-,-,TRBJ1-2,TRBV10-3,CAISESAESRLIYGYTF,TGTGCCATCAGTGAGTCCGCCGAAAGCAGGCTGATCTATGGCTACACCTTC
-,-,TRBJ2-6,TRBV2,CAGTLTGPGANVLTF,TGTGCCGGAACATTAACAGGGCCCGGGGCCAACGTCCTGACTTTC
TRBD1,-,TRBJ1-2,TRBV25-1,CASRQGANYGYTF,TGTGCCAGCCGACAGGGGGCCAACTATGGCTACACCTTC
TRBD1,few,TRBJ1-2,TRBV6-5,CASSSAGGYGYTF,TGTGCCAGCAGTTCGGCAGGGGGCTATGGCTACACCTTC
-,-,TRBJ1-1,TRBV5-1,CASSLGGVGFEAFF,TGCGCCAGCAGCTTGGGGGGCGTAGGCTTTGAAGCTTTCTTT
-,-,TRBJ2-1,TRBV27,CASRWRGNNNEQFF,TGTGCCAGCCGATGGAGGGGGAATAACAATGAGCAGTTCTTC
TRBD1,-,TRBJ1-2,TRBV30,CAWSRDSGYGYTF,TGTGCCTGGAGTAGGGACAGTGGTTATGGCTACACCTTC
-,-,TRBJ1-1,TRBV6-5,CASSYSHRVGSEAFF,TGTGCCAGCAGTTACTCGCACAGGGTAGGATCTGAAGCTTTCTTT
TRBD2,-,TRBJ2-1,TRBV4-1,CASSQSPSGYNEQFF,TGCGCCAGCAGCCAATCTCCTAGCGGCTACAATGAGCAGTTCTTC
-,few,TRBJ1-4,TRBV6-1,CASSEVGQEKLFF,TGTGCCAGCAGTGAAGTCGGTCAGGAAAAACTGTTTTTT
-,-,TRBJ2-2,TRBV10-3,CATLLGGNTGELFF,TGTGCCACCCTCCTCGGGGGGAACACCGGGGAGCTGTTTTTT
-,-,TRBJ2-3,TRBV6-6,CASSYWAGKQGDTQYF,TGTGCCAGCAGTTACTGGGCAGGGAAACAGGGAGATACGCAGTATTTT
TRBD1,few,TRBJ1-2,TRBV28,CASSLLGQGDSGYTF,TGTGCCAGCAGTTTGTTGGGACAGGGGGATTCTGGCTACACCTTC
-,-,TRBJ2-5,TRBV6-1,CASSEALRAVGGTQYF,TGTGCCAGCAGTGAAGCGCTTCGAGCGGTAGGGGGGACCCAGTACTTC
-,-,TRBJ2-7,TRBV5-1,CASSFGSYEQYF,TGCGCCAGCAGCTTCGGCAGCTACGAGCAGTACTTC
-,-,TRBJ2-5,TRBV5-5,CASSVTPRETETQYF,TGTGCCAGCAGCGTTACCCCGCGGGAAACAGAGACCCAGTACTTC
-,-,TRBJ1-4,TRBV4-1,CASSHGRGLNEKLFF,TGCGCCAGCAGCCATGGAAGGGGCCTTAATGAAAAACTGTTTTTT
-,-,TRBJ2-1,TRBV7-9,CASSLGQGVVTHEQFF,TGTGCCAGCAGCTTAGGGCAGGGAGTCGTCACACATGAGCAGTTCTTC
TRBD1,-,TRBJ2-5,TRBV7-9,CASSPRLRQGVQETQYF,TGTGCCAGCAGCCCACGTCTGAGACAGGGGGTTCAAGAGACCCAGTACTTC
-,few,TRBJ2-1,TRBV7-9,CAEAGSNEQFF,TGTGCCGAGGCAGGGTCCAATGAGCAGTTCTTC
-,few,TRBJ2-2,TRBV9,CASSVGVSTGELFF,TGTGCCAGCAGCGTAGGAGTCAGTACCGGGGAGCTGTTTTTT
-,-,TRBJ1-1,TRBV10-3,CAISTDRNTEAFF,TGTGCCATCAGTACTGACAGAAACACTGAAGCTTTCTTT
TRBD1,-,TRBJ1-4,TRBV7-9,CASSLAAPGQGSEKLFF,TGTGCCAGCAGCTTAGCAGCGCCGGGACAGGGTTCTGAAAAACTGTTTTTT
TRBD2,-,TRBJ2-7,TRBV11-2,CASSAGLAGVYEQYF,TGTGCCAGCAGCGCGGGACTAGCGGGAGTCTACGAGCAGTACTTC
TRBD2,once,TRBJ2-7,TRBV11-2,CASSARRAGGISYEQYF,TGTGCCAGCAGCGCTAGGCGGGCGGGAGGGATCAGCTACGAGCAGTACTTC
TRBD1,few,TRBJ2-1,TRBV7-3,CASSRDRDNNEQFF,TGTGCCAGCAGCCGGGACAGGGACAACAATGAGCAGTTCTTC
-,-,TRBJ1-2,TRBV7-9,CASSLGQPYYGYTF,TGTGCCAGCAGCTTAGGACAGCCGTACTATGGCTACACCTTC
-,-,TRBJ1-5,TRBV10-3,CAISGGGQPQHF,TGTGCCATCAGCGGGGGCGGTCAGCCCCAGCATTTT
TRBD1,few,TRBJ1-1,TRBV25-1,CASSEYGTGGTEAFF,TGTGCCAGCAGTGAATATGGGACAGGAGGCACTGAAGCTTTCTTT